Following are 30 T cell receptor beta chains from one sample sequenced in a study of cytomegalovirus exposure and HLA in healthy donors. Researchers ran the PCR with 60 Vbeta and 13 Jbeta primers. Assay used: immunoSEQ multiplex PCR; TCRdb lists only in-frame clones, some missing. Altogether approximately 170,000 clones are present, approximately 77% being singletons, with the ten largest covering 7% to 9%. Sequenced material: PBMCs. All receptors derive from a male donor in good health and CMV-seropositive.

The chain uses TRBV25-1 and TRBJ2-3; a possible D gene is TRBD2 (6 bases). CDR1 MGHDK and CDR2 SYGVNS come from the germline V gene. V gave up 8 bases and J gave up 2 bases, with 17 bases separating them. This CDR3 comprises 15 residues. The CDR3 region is CASRNGAGYTDTQYF. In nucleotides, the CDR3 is TGTGCCAGCCGTAACGGGGCGGGGTACACAGATACGCAGTATTTT.

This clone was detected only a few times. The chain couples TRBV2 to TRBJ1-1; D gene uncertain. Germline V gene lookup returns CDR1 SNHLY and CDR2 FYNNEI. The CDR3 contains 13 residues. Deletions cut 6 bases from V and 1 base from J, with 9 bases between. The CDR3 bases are TGTGCCAGCAGCCGACGGGGGAACACTGAAGCTTTCTTT. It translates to CASSRRGNTEAFF. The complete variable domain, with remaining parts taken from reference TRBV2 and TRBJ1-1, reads EPEVTQTPSHQVTQMGQEVILRCVPISNHLYFYWYRQILGQKVEFLVSFYNNEISEKSEIFDDQFSVERPDGSNFTLKIRSTKLEDSAMYFCASSRRGNTEAFFGQGTRLTVV.

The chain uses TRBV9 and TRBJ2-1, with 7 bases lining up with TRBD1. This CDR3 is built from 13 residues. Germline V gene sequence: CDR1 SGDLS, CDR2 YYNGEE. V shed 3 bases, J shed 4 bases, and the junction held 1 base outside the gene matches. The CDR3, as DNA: TGTGCCAGCAGCGAGACAGGGTACAATGAGCAGTTCTTC. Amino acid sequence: CASSETGYNEQFF.

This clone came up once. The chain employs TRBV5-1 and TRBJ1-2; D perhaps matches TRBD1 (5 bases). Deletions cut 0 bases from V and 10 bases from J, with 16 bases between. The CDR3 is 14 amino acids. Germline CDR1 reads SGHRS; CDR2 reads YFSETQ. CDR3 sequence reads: CASSLERGLKDYTF. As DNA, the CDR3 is TGCGCCAGCAGCTTGGAGCGGGGGTTAAAAGACTACACCTTC.

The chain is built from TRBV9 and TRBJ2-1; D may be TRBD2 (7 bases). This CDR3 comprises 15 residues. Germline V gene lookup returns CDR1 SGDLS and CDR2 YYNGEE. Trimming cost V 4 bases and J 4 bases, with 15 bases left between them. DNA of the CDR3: TGTGCCAGCAGCCTTTTAGGGGGGGGTTACAATGAGCAGTTCTTC. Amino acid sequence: CASSLLGGGYNEQFF.

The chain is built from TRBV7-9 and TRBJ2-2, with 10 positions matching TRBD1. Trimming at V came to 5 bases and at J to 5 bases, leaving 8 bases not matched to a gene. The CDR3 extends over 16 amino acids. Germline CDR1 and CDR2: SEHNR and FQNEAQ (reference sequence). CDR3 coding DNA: TGTGCCAGCAGCCTCCGACAGGGGGCATATACCGGGGAGCTGTTTTTT. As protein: CASSLRQGAYTGELFF.

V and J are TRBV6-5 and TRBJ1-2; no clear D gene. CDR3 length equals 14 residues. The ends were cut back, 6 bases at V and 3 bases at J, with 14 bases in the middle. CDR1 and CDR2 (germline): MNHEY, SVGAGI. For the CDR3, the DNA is TGTGCCAGCAGCAACGGGCCGGACTACTATGGCTACACCTTC. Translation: CASSNGPDYYGYTF.

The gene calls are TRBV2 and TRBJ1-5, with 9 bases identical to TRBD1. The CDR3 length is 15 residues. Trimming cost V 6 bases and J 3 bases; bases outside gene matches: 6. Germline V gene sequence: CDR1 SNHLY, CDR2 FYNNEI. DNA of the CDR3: TGTGCCAGCAGCTTCGACAGGGGGAACAATCAGCCCCAGCATTTT. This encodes CASSFDRGNNQPQHF.

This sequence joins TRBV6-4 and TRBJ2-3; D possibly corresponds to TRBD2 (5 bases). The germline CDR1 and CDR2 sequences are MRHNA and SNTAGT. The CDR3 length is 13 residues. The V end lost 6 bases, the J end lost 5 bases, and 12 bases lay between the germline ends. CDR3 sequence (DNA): TGTGCCAGCAGGGTCGGGGTTATAGATACGCAGTATTTT. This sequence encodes CASRVGVIDTQYF.

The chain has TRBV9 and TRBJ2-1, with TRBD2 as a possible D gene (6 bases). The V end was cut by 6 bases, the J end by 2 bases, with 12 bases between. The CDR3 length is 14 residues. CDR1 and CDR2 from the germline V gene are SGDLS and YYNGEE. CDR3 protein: CASKRGTTYNEQFF. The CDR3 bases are TGTGCCAGCAAACGGGGGACCACCTACAATGAGCAGTTCTTC.

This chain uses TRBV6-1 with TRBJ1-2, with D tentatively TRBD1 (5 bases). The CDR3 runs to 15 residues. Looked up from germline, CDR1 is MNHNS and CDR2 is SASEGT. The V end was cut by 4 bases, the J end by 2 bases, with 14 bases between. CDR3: CASSGKADRNYGYTF. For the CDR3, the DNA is TGTGCCAGCAGTGGGAAAGCTGACAGAAACTATGGCTACACCTTC.

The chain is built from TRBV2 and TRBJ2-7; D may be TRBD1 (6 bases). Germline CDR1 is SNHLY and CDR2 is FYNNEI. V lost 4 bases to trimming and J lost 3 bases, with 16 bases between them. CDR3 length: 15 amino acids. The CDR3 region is CASSVGQGRSYEQYF. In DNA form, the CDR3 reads TGTGCCAGCAGTGTAGGGCAGGGGCGTAGCTACGAGCAGTACTTC.

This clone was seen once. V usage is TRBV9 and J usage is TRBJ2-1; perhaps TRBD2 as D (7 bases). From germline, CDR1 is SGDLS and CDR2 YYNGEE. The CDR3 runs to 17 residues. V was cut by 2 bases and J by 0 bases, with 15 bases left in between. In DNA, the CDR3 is TGTGCCAGCAGCGTCTTTGGGGAGGGGGTCTCCTACAATGAGCAGTTCTTC. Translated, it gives CASSVFGEGVSYNEQFF.

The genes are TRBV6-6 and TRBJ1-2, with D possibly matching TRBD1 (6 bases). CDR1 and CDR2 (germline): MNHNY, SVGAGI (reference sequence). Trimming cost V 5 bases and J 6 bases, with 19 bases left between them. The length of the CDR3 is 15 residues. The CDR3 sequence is CASSLTLQGTDGYTF. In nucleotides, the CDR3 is TGTGCCAGCAGTCTCACCTTACAGGGCACGGATGGCTACACCTTC.

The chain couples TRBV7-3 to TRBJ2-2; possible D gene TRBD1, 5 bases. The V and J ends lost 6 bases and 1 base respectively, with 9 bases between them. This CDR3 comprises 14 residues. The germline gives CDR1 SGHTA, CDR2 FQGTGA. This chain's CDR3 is CASRRRGNTGELFF. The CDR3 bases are TGTGCCAGCAGGAGAAGGGGGAACACCGGGGAGCTGTTTTTT.

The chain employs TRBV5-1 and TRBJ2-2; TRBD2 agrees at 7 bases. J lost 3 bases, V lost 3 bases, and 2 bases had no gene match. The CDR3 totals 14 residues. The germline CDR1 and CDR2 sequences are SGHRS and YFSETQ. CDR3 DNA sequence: TGCGCCAGCAGCTCCGGGGGGTACACCGGGGAGCTGTTTTTT. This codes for CASSSGGYTGELFF.

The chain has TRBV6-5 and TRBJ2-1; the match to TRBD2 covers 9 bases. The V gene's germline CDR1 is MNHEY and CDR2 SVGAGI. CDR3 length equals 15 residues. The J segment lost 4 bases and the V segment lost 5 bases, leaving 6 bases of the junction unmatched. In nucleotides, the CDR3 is TGTGCCAGCAGTATGAGCGGGGGGAGGTACAATGAGCAGTTCTTC. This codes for CASSMSGGRYNEQFF.

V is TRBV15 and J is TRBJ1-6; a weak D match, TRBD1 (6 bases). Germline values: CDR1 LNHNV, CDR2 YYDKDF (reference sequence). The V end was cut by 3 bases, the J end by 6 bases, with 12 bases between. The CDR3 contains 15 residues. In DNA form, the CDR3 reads TGTGCCACCAGCAGGGGGGCCGGCCCTAATTCACCCCTCCACTTT. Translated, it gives CATSRGAGPNSPLHF.

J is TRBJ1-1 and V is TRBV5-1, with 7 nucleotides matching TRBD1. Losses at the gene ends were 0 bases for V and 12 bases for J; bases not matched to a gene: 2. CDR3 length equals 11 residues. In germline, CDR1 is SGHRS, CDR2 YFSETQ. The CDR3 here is CASSLGQGTFF. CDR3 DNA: TGCGCCAGCAGCTTGGGACAGGGTACTTTCTTT.

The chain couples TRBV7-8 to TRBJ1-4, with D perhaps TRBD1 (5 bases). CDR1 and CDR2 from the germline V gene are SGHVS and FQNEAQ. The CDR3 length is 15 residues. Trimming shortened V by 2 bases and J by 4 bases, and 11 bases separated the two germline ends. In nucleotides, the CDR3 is TGTGCCAGCAGCTTACAGGGCATGAATAATGAAAAACTGTTTTTT. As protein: CASSLQGMNNEKLFF. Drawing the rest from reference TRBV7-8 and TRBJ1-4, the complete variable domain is GAGVSQSPRYKVAKRGQDVALRCDPISGHVSLFWYQQALGQGPEFLTYFQNEAQLDKSGLPSDRFFAERPEGSVSTLKIQRTQQEDSAVYLCASSLQGMNNEKLFFGSGTQLSVL.

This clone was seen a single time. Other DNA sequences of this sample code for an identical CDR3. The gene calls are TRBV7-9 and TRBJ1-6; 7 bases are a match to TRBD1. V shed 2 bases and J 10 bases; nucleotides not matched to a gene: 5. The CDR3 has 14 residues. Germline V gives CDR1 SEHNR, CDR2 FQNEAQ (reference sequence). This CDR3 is CASSLTGVGSPLHF. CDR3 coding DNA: TGTGCCAGCAGCTTAACAGGGGTAGGATCACCCCTCCACTTT.

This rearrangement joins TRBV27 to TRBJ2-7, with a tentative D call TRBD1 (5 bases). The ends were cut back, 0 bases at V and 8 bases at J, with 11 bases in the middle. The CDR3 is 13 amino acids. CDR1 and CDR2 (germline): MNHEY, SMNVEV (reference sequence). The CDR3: CASSLSEGAKQYF. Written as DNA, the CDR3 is TGTGCCAGCAGTTTATCGGAAGGGGCGAAGCAGTACTTC.

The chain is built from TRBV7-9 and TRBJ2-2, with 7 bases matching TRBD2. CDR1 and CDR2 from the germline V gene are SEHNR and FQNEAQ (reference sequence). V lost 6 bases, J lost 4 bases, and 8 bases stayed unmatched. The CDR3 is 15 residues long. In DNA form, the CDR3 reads TGTGCCAGCAGGGAAGGGGCGGGAGTCACCGGGGAGCTGTTTTTT. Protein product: CASREGAGVTGELFF.

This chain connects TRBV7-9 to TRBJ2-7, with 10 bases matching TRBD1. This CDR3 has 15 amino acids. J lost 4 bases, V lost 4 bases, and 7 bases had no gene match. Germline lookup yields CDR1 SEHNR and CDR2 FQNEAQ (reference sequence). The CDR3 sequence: CASSSLGTGAYEQYF. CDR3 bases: TGTGCCAGCAGCTCGCTGGGGACAGGGGCGTACGAGCAGTACTTC.

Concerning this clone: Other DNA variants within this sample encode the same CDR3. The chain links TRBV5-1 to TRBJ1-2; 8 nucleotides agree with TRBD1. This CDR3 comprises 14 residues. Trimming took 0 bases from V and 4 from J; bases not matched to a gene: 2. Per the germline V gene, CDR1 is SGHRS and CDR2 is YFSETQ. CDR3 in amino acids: CASSLGQGSYGYTF. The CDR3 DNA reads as TGCGCCAGCAGCTTGGGACAGGGGTCCTATGGCTACACCTTC.

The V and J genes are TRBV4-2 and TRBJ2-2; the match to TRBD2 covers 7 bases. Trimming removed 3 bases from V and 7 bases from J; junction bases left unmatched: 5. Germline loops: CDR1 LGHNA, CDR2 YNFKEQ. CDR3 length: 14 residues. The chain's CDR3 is CASSQGSGDGELFF. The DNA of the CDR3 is TGTGCCAGCAGCCAGGGGAGCGGGGACGGGGAGCTGTTTTTT.

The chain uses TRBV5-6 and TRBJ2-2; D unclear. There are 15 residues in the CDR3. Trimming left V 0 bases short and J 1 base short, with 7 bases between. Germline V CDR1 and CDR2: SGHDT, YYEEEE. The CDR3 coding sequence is TGTGCCAGCAGCTTGGGACGGGTGAACACCGGGGAGCTGTTTTTT. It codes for CASSLGRVNTGELFF.

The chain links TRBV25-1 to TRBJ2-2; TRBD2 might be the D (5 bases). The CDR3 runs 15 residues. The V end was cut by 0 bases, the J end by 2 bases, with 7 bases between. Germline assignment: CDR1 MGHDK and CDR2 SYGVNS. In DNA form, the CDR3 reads TGTGCCAGCAGTGAATACGGGGAAAACACCGGGGAGCTGTTTTTT. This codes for CASSEYGENTGELFF.

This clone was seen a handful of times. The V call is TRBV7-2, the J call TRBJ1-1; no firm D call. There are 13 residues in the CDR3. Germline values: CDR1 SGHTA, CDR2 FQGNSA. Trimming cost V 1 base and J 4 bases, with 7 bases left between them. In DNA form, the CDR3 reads TGTGCCAGCAGCTTAGGAGGCCGCACTGAAGCTTTCTTT. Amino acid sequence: CASSLGGRTEAFF.

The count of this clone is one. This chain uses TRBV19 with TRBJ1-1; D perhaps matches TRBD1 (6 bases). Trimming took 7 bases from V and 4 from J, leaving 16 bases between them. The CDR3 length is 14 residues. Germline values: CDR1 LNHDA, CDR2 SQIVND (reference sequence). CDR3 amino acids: CASKGQGSGTEAFF. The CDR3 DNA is TGTGCCAGTAAGGGGCAGGGGTCGGGCACTGAAGCTTTCTTT.